The sequence of this T cell receptor beta chain was determined in a study of T cell repertoires in cytomegalovirus infection (dated by TCRdb to between 2018 and 2021). Describing the broader study: Alongside well-studied HLA-B-restricted epitopes, the peptide stimulations were aimed at recently identified HLA-C-restricted CMV epitopes, whose presentation resists viral immunomodulation. Donor HLA type was relevant to the analysis, because carriage of CMV infection together with the matching HLA type was indicated by public TCR beta signatures. What the research found in general, with its limitations: The ex vivo response was dominated by HLA-C-restricted CMV-specific TCR beta clonotypes, and the single most frequent clonotype in two of eight donors was supplied by these HLA-C-restricted clonotypes. In both this cohort and an independent cohort of several hundred donors, the cumulative frequency of public TCR beta family members distinguished carriers of CMV infection plus the relevant HLA type.

Sequencing was carried out with an Illumina HiSeq 1500. TCRdb applied fastp at Q25 and MiXCR to the public reads, then kept only in-frame beta chains. Rows matching on CDR3 protein sequence are summarized as one entry with the most common DNA and genes. The sample table lists about 890,000 distinct CDR3 sequences, about a third of them with a count of one. The top ten hold 13% of the sample. CDR1 KGHSH and CDR2 LQKENI were looked up in the germline V gene. The CDR3 holds 17 amino acids from the cysteine to the phenylalanine. The only DNA kept is the CDR3, 51 bases in frame from the first base. Trimming takes 2 bases from V and 2 bases from J, and the germline ends sit 17 bases apart. Per the publication, the treatment or condition label means: in vitro stimulation with specific CMV peptide epitopes to enrich CMV-specific T cells. Remarks on this clonotype: The antigen it binds to is not known. No clone much larger than this one lies a single base away; base qualities are absent.

The source was cultured CD8+ T cells from PBMCs, collected from culture after CMV antigen stimulation. The receptor chain draws on TRBV18 and TRBJ2-3, and perhaps TRBD2 as D gene, on 5 matching bases. The TCR originated in a human donor in good health (CMV status not recorded). Some clones in this sample may be carry-over from other donors' samples. The DNA sequence reads TGTGCCAGCTCACCAGAACGAGGGTCCCATGACACAGATACGCAGTATTTT. Translated, this gives CASSPERGSHDTDTQYF.